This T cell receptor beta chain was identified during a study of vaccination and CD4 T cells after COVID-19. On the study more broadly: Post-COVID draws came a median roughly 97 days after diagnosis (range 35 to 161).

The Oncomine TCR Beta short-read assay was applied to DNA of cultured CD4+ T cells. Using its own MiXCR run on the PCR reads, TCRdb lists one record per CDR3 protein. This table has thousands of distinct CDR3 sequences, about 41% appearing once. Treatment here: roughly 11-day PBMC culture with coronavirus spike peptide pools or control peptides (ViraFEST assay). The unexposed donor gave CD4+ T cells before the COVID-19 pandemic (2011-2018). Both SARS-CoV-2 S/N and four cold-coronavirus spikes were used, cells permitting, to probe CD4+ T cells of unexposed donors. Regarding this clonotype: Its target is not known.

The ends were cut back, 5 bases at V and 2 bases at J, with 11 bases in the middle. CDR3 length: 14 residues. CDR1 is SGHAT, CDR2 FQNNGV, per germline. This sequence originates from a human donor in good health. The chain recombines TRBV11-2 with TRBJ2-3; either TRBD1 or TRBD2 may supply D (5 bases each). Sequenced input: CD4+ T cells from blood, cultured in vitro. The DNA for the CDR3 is TGTGCCAGCAGCCCGGGACCGAACACAGATACGCAGTATTTT. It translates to CASSPGPNTDTQYF.